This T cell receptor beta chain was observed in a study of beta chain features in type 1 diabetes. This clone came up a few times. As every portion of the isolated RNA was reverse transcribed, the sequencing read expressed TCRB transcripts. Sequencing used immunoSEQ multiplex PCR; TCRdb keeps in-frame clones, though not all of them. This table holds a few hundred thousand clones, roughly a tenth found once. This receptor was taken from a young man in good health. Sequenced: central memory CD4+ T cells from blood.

CDR3 nucleotide sequence: TGTGCCAGCAGCTTGGAAGTAGGTTTACAGAACTATGGCTACACCTTC. This encodes CASSLEVGLQNYGYTF. The chain links TRBV5-8 to TRBJ1-2; D is ambiguous. Trimming left V 0 bases short and J 2 bases short, with 14 bases between. Germline CDR1 and CDR2: SGHTS and YDEGEE. This CDR3 contains 16 residues.